The 16 T cell receptor beta chains in this list originate from one sample, sequenced in a study of T-cell reconstitution after alpha-beta-depleted transplantation in children. During its preparation, the TCRbeta library received unique molecular identifiers. TCRdb ran MiXCR on the PCR reads and lists one entry per CDR3 protein. The sample yields about 400,000 distinct CDR3 sequences, about a fifth seen once. Sequenced here: PBMCs from the stem cell graft donor, sampled from the stem cell graft. Receptor source: a human donor who donated a stem cell graft to a child with acute myeloid leukemia.

In this sample, this clonotype turned up many times. This chain links TRBV12-3 or TRBV12-4 with TRBJ2-7, with a possible D match to TRBD1 (6 bases). This CDR3 contains 13 residues. Trimming stripped 3 bases from V and 5 bases from J, with 11 bases between. The CDR3 DNA follows: TGTGCCAGCAGTTTCAACAGGGATGACGAGCAGTACTTC. This sequence encodes CASSFNRDDEQYF.

The table lists this clonotype with many counts. CDR3 DNA: TGTGCCGGACTTCGAGGAGTCGAGGAACCCCTCCACTTT. Residues: CAGLRGVEEPLHF. The gene calls are TRBV27 and TRBJ1-6; D not resolved. V lost 11 bases and J lost 12, with 20 bases in between. The germline V gene has CDR1 MNHEY and CDR2 SMNVEV (reference sequence). The CDR3 runs 13 residues.

The genes are TRBV4-2 and TRBJ1-2; no clear D. Germline V lookup: CDR1 LGHNA, CDR2 YNFKEQ. Trimming took 1 base from V and 1 from J, leaving 10 bases between them. The CDR3 covers 15 residues. The CDR3 bases are TGTGCCAGCAGCCAAGGAGGCGGGGATAACTATGGCTACACCTTC. It specifies CASSQGGGDNYGYTF.

The table lists this clonotype with a few counts. This chain links TRBV20-1 with TRBJ1-5; 9 bases align to TRBD1. The CDR3 length is 14 residues. CDR1 is DFQATT and CDR2 is SNEGSKA in the germline V gene (reference sequence). Trimming at V came to 5 bases and at J to 2 bases, leaving 4 bases not matched to a gene. Written as DNA, the CDR3 is TGCAGTGCTTCGGACAGGGGCGGCAATCAGCCCCAGCATTTT. It is translated as CSASDRGGNQPQHF.

This clonotype came up once. The chain links TRBV20-1 to TRBJ1-1, with D hard to call. CDR1 DFQATT and CDR2 SNEGSKA come from the germline V gene (reference sequence). V dropped 3 bases and J dropped 2 bases, with 10 bases sitting between them. This CDR3 region has 13 residues. The chain's CDR3 is CSASLPGNTEAFF. In nucleotides, the CDR3 is TGCAGTGCTAGTTTGCCCGGAAACACTGAAGCTTTCTTT.

The chain has TRBV3-1 and TRBJ2-1; D possibly corresponds to TRBD2 (7 bases). CDR1 and CDR2 (germline): LGHDT, YNNKEL (reference sequence). This CDR3 region has 17 residues. V lost 4 bases and J 3 bases, leaving 19 bases between the germline ends. DNA for the CDR3: TGTGCCAGCAGCCCGCCCGCCGGGCGGGGGCACTACAATGAGCAGTTCTTC. Its protein product is CASSPPAGRGHYNEQFF.

V is TRBV27 and J is TRBJ1-2; no clear D. Germline-derived CDR1 and CDR2 are MNHEY and SMNVEV (reference sequence). V lost 6 bases to trimming and J lost 0 bases, with 8 bases between them. This CDR3 comprises 13 residues. As DNA, the CDR3 is TGTGCCAGCAGCTACGGGTCTAACTATGGCTACACCTTC. It codes for CASSYGSNYGYTF.

This clonotype was counted at least ten times. The gene calls are TRBV20-1 and TRBJ2-1; 9 bases align to TRBD2. The CDR3 runs 16 residues. The junction had 6 bases not matched to a gene; V was cut back by 1 base and J by 2 bases. The germline CDR1 and CDR2 sequences are DFQATT and SNEGSKA (reference sequence). DNA for the CDR3: TGCAGTGCTAGAGTCCTGGCTAGCGGGGCCTACAATGAGCAGTTCTTC. Amino acids: CSARVLASGAYNEQFF.

This clonotype came up many times. The chain has TRBV5-1 and TRBJ1-2; the D gene is possibly TRBD1 (5 bases). Germline V gene data show CDR1 as SGHRS and CDR2 as YFSETQ. CDR3 length equals 14 residues. V was shortened by 4 bases and J by 7 bases, with 17 bases between the two germline ends. DNA of the CDR3: TGCGCCAGCAGCATGACAGTAAATGACTTTGGCTACACCTTC. Translation: CASSMTVNDFGYTF.

V and J are TRBV6-2 or TRBV6-3 and TRBJ2-1; a possible D gene is TRBD2 (6 bases). Germline assignment: CDR1 MNHEY and CDR2 SVGEGT. Trimming removed 6 bases at V and 3 bases at J, with 12 bases between. The length of the CDR3 is 14 residues. CDR3 sequence (DNA): TGTGCCAGCAGACCCGGGGAGGACTACAATGAGCAGTTCTTC. It yields the protein CASRPGEDYNEQFF.

Ten or more counts support this clonotype. J is TRBJ1-1 and V is TRBV10-3; 7 bases agree with TRBD1. The germline gives CDR1 ENHRY, CDR2 SYGVKD. Trimming at V came to 5 bases and at J to 3 bases, leaving 3 bases not matched to a gene. The CDR3 sequence is 13 residues long. Here the CDR3 reads CAISRTGDTEAFF. As DNA, the CDR3 is TGTGCCATCAGTCGCACAGGGGACACTGAAGCTTTCTTT.

This clonotype was observed a handful of times. In this CDR3 the conserved last residue, phenylalanine or tryptophan, is missing, so a read error is likely. The limits of the CDR3 on the DNA are not certain, so only TCRdb's listed CDR3 is given. CDR3 sequence reads: CASSYGDRPLL. The chain links TRBV6-6 to TRBJ1-2; the listed D gene, TRBD1, was not tested against the DNA. Germline V gene lookup returns CDR1 MNHNY and CDR2 SVGAGI (reference sequence). The CDR3 sequence runs 11 residues, both termini included.

There are a few counts of this clonotype. The chain recombines TRBV29-1 with TRBJ2-7, with D perhaps matching TRBD2 (6 bases). V gave up 5 bases and J gave up 1 base, with 12 bases separating them. The CDR3 consists of 13 residues. Germline CDR1 and CDR2: SQVTM and ANQGSEA. As DNA, the CDR3 is TGCAGCGTTCGGGACTTTGGGTCCTACGAGCAGTACTTC. The encoded protein is CSVRDFGSYEQYF.

This clonotype was picked up a small number of times. The chain recombines TRBV4-1 with TRBJ2-1; D is unclear. Trimming removed 5 bases at V and 4 bases at J, with 12 bases between. The V gene's germline CDR1 is MGHRA and CDR2 YSYEKL. CDR3 length: 14 amino acids. The chain's CDR3 is CASSSRYGYNEQFF. DNA for the CDR3: TGCGCCAGCAGCTCTAGGTATGGTTACAATGAGCAGTTCTTC.

The table lists this clonotype with many counts. The chain carries TRBV4-2 and TRBJ2-7; 9 nucleotides align to TRBD1. Trimming at V came to 2 bases and at J to 5 bases, leaving 4 bases not matched to a gene. CDR1 and CDR2 (germline): LGHNA, YNFKEQ. CDR3 size: 14 residues. CDR3 sequence reads: CASSQHRGPDEQYF. The CDR3 DNA reads as TGTGCCAGCAGCCAACACAGGGGGCCGGACGAGCAGTACTTC.

This clonotype was counted a few times. The chain recombines TRBV12-3 or TRBV12-4 with TRBJ1-5, with D unresolved. The germline V and J ends were trimmed by 6 bases and 6 bases, with 12 bases remaining between them. The CDR3 length is 13 residues. DNA of the CDR3: TGTGCCAGCAGGGAACAAAGGAGTCAGCCCCAGCATTTT. Translating it yields CASREQRSQPQHF.